A selection of T cell receptor beta chains follows, all from one sample in a study of blood T cells in healthy people across ages. TCRdb analysed the 5' RACE reads with MiXCR anew, one entry per CDR3 protein. Among approximately 490,000 distinct CDR3 sequences, less than 25% were seen once, and the ten largest hold approximately 8.7%. The same specimen was also included in a second study, on T cells of mothers and their children.

Sequencing input: blood. All receptors come from a boy aged 5-17 years in good health. The CDR3 runs from the conserved cysteine through the conserved F or W. A D gene is named only where the DNA matches it firmly. Size tells how often a clone was seen (once, few, many) or the class of an expanded clone, and some rows leave it out.

TRBV4-3	few	TRBJ2-7	TRBD2	TGCGCCAGCAGCCAAGACGCATTCTCTAGCGGGAGGGCCACGGGCGACGAGCAGTACTTC	CASSQDAFSSGRATGDEQYF
TRBV15	.	TRBJ2-3	.	TGTGCCACCAGCACGGGGGGCGCGAGCACAGGTACGCAGTATTTT	CATSTGGASTGTQYF
TRBV7-9	.	TRBJ1-1	.	TGTGCCAGCAGCTTAGAATGGGGGACCGAAGCTTTCTTT	CASSLEWGTEAFF
TRBV11-1	.	TRBJ2-5	.	TGTGCCAGCAGCCGAGGGGTTGAAGAGACCCAGTACTTC	CASSRGVEETQYF
TRBV27	once	TRBJ2-7	.	TGTGCCAGCAGTCCAATCGGACCGGCCGACGAGCAGTACTTC	CASSPIGPADEQYF
TRBV7-6	.	TRBJ2-1	TRBD2	TGTGCCAGCAGCTCTTCCGGGACTAGCGGGACTAATGAGCAGTTCTTC	CASSSSGTSGTNEQFF
TRBV2	.	TRBJ2-1	TRBD2	TGTGCCAGCAGTCCCACTAGCGGGAGGTTCTACAATGAGCAGTTCTTC	CASSPTSGRFYNEQFF
TRBV20-1	few	TRBJ2-7	.	TGCAGTGCTAACGGGGCGGGGGCGGGAGAGCGGTACTTGGACGAGCAGTACTTC	CSANGAGAGERYLDEQYF
TRBV10-3	few	TRBJ2-1	.	TGTGCCATCAGTGAGTTGCAGACAAGCTCCTACAATGAGCAGTTCTTC	CAISELQTSSYNEQFF
TRBV14	.	TRBJ2-1	.	TGTGCCAGCAGCCAAGGGAACTTGGAGGTTGAGCAGTTCTTC	CASSQGNLEVEQFF
TRBV25-1	.	TRBJ1-1	TRBD1	TGTGCCAGCGAGACAGGGGTTGGGACTGAAGCTTTCTTT	CASETGVGTEAFF
TRBV12-3/TRBV12-4	few	TRBJ1-1	.	TGTGCCAGCAGGGGGGACTACGGCACTGAAGCTTTCTTT	CASRGDYGTEAFF
TRBV28	few	TRBJ2-1	TRBD2	TGTGCCAGCAGTTTTATCCGGCTAGCGGAGGATGAGCAGTTCTTC	CASSFIRLAEDEQFF
TRBV29-1	many	TRBJ1-2	.	TGCAGCGTTGAAGGGGATGGACTCACTGGCTACACCTTC	CSVEGDGLTGYTF
TRBV20-1	few	TRBJ1-4	.	TGCAGTGCCAACGAGCTAAGTAGGACCGAAAAACTGTTTTTT	CSANELSRTEKLFF
TRBV7-8	few	TRBJ1-5	.	TGTGCCAGCAGCTTAGCTCGCAGGGAGGTTTTCAATCAGCCCCAGCATTTT	CASSLARREVFNQPQHF
TRBV5-4	few	TRBJ1-4	.	TGTGCCAGCAGCTCTGGGAAGGGGGGAGGTGAAAAACTGTTTTTT	CASSSGKGGGEKLFF
TRBV5-6	once	TRBJ2-5	.	TGTGCCAGCAGCTTGGATGGGGGAAACCAAGAGACCCAGTACTTC	CASSLDGGNQETQYF
TRBV7-2	.	TRBJ2-5	TRBD2	TGTGCCAGCAGCGCCTCACCGGGACTAGCAAGGATGGAGACCCAGTACTTC	CASSASPGLARMETQYF
TRBV6-5	.	TRBJ1-2	TRBD1	TGTGCCAGCTCCCGGACAGGGGGCGGTGGCTACACCTTC	CASSRTGGGGYTF
TRBV9	.	TRBJ2-7	TRBD2	TGTGCCAGCAGCGTAGGCCTAGTTGCGGGAGTGGGGCACGAGCAGTACTTC	CASSVGLVAGVGHEQYF
TRBV20-1	.	TRBJ2-1	TRBD2	TGCAGTGCCCAGACTAGCGGGAGAGTGAATGAGCAGTTCTTC	CSAQTSGRVNEQFF
TRBV12-3/TRBV12-4	.	TRBJ1-4	.	TGTGCCAGCAGTTCCCGCGGGGGACTTAATGAAAAACTGTTTTTT	CASSSRGGLNEKLFF
TRBV7-9	.	TRBJ2-7	.	TGTGCCAGCAGCCGGACGGAGAGCTCCTACGAGCAGTACTTC	CASSRTESSYEQYF
TRBV6-2/TRBV6-3	.	TRBJ2-5	TRBD1	TGTGCCAGCAGTTTTGGGACAGCCCGAACGGAGACCCAGTACTTC	CASSFGTARTETQYF
TRBV6-5	.	TRBJ2-3	TRBD2	TGTGCCAGCAGTTACCGACACGGACTACTAGCGGGGGGCACAGATACGCAGTATTTT	CASSYRHGLLAGGTDTQYF
TRBV27	few	TRBJ1-6	.	TGTGCCAGCAGCATCGGGACGGCAAATCCCTCACCCCTCCACTTT	CASSIGTANPSPLHF
TRBV12-3/TRBV12-4	.	TRBJ1-1	.	TGTGCCAGCAGTTTGAACAGAAACCATCGCACTGAAGCTTTCTTT	CASSLNRNHRTEAFF
TRBV28	few	TRBJ1-2	TRBD1	TGTGCCAGCAGTTCCCCCCGGACAGGGATCAACTATGGCTACACCTTC	CASSSPRTGINYGYTF
TRBV28	few	TRBJ2-2	TRBD1	TGTGCCAGCAGCCTCGACAGGGTTGGGGCCGGGGAGCTGTTTTTT	CASSLDRVGAGELFF
TRBV30	few	TRBJ1-2	TRBD1	TGTGCCTGGAACCGACAGGGACGGAACTATGGCTACACCTTC	CAWNRQGRNYGYTF
TRBV6-2/TRBV6-3	.	TRBJ1-5	.	TGTGCCAGCAGTTACTACAAAGGCAATCAGCCCCAGCATTTT	CASSYYKGNQPQHF
TRBV20-1	few	TRBJ1-6	TRBD1	TGCAGTGCTAGGGACAGGGGGCATTCACCCCTCCACTTT	CSARDRGHSPLHF
TRBV21-1	few	TRBJ2-5	.	TGTGCCAGCAGCAGAAACGCGGGACAGGGTAAAGAGACCCAGTACTTC	CASSRNAGQGKETQYF
TRBV7-9	few	TRBJ2-5	TRBD2	TGTGCCAGCAGCCGGGAACTAGCGGGGACTGAGACCCAGTACTTC	CASSRELAGTETQYF
TRBV25-1	.	TRBJ1-6	.	TGTGCCAGCAGTGAAGGGACTTACGGGGGCTCACCCCTCCACTTT	CASSEGTYGGSPLHF
TRBV20-1	.	TRBJ2-5	.	TGCAGTGCTAGTGCCAGGAACCGGGAGACCCAGTACTTC	CSASARNRETQYF
TRBV20-1	.	TRBJ2-1	TRBD2	TGCAGTGCTAGGCGACTTCTAGCGGGAGCTTCCTACAATGAGCAGTTCTTC	CSARRLLAGASYNEQFF
TRBV7-2	few	TRBJ2-3	.	TGTGCCAGCAGCTTTGAAGCGGTTCGGAGGGCTTTGGGCACAGATACGCAGTATTTT	CASSFEAVRRALGTDTQYF
TRBV20-1	few	TRBJ2-3	TRBD2	TGCAGTGCTGGGACTAGCTCAATCCAAAGTACGCAGTATTTT	CSAGTSSIQSTQYF
TRBV6-4	many	TRBJ2-3	TRBD2	TGTGCCAGCAGTGACGGGACTAGCGCAGATACGCAGTATTTT	CASSDGTSADTQYF
TRBV20-1	.	TRBJ2-1	TRBD1	TGCAGTGCTAGTTCGCCAGGGGGCATCGGTGGGGGCCCCAATGAGCAGTTCTTC	CSASSPGGIGGGPNEQFF
TRBV4-3	.	TRBJ1-2	.	TGCGCCAGCAGCCAAGTTGGAGGGTGGGACACTTACTATGGCTACACCTTC	CASSQVGGWDTYYGYTF
TRBV13	few	TRBJ2-7	TRBD2	TGTGCCAGCAGCCGTCTGAGCGGGGACGAGCAGTACTTC	CASSRLSGDEQYF
TRBV12-3/TRBV12-4	few	TRBJ2-6	.	TGTGCCAGCAGTCGGGCCGGCTCTGGGGCCAACGTCCTGACTTTC	CASSRAGSGANVLTF
TRBV6-1	.	TRBJ2-5	TRBD2	TGTGCCAGCAGTCCACGTGGGACTAGCGGGCCTCAAGAGACCCAGTACTTC	CASSPRGTSGPQETQYF
TRBV12-3/TRBV12-4	few	TRBJ1-3	TRBD1	TGTGCCGGGCAGGGGGCCGGTGGGAACACCATATATTTT	CAGQGAGGNTIYF
TRBV28	few	TRBJ2-1	.	TGTGCCAGCAGTTTTCAGGGCTTGGTAGGTGAGCAGTTCTTC	CASSFQGLVGEQFF
TRBV6-2/TRBV6-3	.	TRBJ2-4	.	TGTGCCAGCAGCCCCGCCAGACACGTAGCCAAAAACATTCAGTACTTC	CASSPARHVAKNIQYF
TRBV5-1	few	TRBJ2-3	.	TGCGCCAGCAGCTTGGCCTCTCTCGGAGATACGCAGTATTTT	CASSLASLGDTQYF
TRBV12-3/TRBV12-4	.	TRBJ2-5	TRBD1	TGTGCCAGCAGACCATCCCGGGACAGGGTATCGGAGACCCAGTACTTC	CASRPSRDRVSETQYF
TRBV28	.	TRBJ2-7	TRBD2	TGTGCCAGCGGTCGGACTAGCGGGCCCTACGAGCAGTACTTC	CASGRTSGPYEQYF
TRBV29-1	.	TRBJ2-3	.	TGCAGCGTTGATGGCGGTCCCAGCACAGATACGCAGTATTTT	CSVDGGPSTDTQYF
TRBV3-1	few	TRBJ1-5	TRBD1	TGTGCCAGCAGCCTGACAGGGACAGGGGGCAATCAGCCCCAGCATTTT	CASSLTGTGGNQPQHF